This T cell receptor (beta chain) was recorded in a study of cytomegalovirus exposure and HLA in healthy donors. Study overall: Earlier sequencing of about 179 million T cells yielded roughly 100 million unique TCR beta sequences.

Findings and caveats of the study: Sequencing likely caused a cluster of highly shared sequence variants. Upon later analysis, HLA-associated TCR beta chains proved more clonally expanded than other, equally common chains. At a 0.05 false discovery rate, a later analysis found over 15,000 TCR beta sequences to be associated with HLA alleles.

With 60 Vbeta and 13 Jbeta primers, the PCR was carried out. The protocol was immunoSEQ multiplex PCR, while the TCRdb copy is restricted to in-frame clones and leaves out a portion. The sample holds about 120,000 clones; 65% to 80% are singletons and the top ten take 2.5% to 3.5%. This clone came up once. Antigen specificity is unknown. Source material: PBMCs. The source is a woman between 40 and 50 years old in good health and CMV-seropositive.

The CDR3 nucleotides are TGTGCCAGCAGCTTAGGACAGGGCCCCACCGGGGAGCTGTTTTTT. Protein: CASSLGQGPTGELFF. The chain employs TRBV11-2 and TRBJ2-2; 7 nucleotides align to TRBD1. Germline CDR1 and CDR2: SGHAT and FQNNGV. The junction had 3 bases not matched to a gene; V was cut back by 1 base and J by 4 bases. The CDR3 extends over 15 amino acids.